This TCR beta chain was identified during a study of Ad26.COV2.S vaccination and SARS-CoV-2 variants. Study as a whole: Ad26.COV2.S given intramuscularly, once or twice 56 days apart.

As concerns this clone: As yet, its antigen is unknown.

Data came from immunoSEQ multiplex PCR; TCRdb stores just in-frame clones and leaves some out. The sample holds 350,000 to 500,000 clones, 80% to 95% seen once. Documented treatment: roughly 20 received Ad26.COV2.S at low or high dose, single or two shots; about 5 received placebo; per-sample allocation not given. It was on day 63 after the first vaccine or placebo injection that samples were taken. Overall study results and limits: A substantial breadth of spike-specific CD8+ and CD4+ T cell responses after vaccination has been reported.

With 8 bases clipped from V and 4 bases from J, the junction kept 5 bases outside the gene matches. The V gene's germline CDR1 is MNHEY and CDR2 SVGAGI. This CDR3 region has 13 residues. The rearrangement joins TRBV6-5 to TRBJ1-5, with 7 positions matching TRBD1. The input for sequencing was peripheral blood, taken in a trial of Ad26.COV2.S vaccine versus placebo. This receptor was obtained from a person aged 18-65 years who received the Ad26.COV2.S COVID-19 vaccine or a placebo. The CDR3, as DNA: TGTGCCAGCGCGGGACAGATAAATCAGCCCCAGCATTTT. Its translation is CASAGQINQPQHF.